The 30 T cell receptor beta chains below were found in one sample sequenced in a study of blood T cell repertoires in COVID-19. The method was immunoSEQ multiplex PCR; TCRdb's version includes in-frame clones alone and lacks a portion of them. The sample yields some 150,000 clones, over 80% seen once. The sample consisted of PBMCs or T cells enriched from blood (not recorded which). Receptor source: a woman between 45 and 65 years old who had been exposed to COVID-19.

V usage is TRBV6-2 or TRBV6-3 and J usage is TRBJ1-1; TRBD1 might be the D (5 bases). Germline CDR1 MNHEY, CDR2 SVGEGT. The CDR3 covers 13 residues. Trimming took 3 bases from V and 4 from J, leaving 9 bases between them. CDR3 residues: CASSYLRGTEAFF. The CDR3 region has the DNA TGTGCCAGCAGTTATTTAAGGGGCACTGAAGCTTTCTTT.

On this clone itself: The sample holds other DNA sequences that translate to the same CDR3. The V gene is TRBV12-5, the J gene TRBJ2-7; 14 bases fit TRBD2. This CDR3 spans 14 amino acids. CDR1 is LGHNT and CDR2 is FRNRAP in the germline V gene. After removal of 4 bases from V and 7 bases from J, the junction contained 3 bases not matched to a gene. The CDR3 loop reads CASGSGTSGGEQYF. CDR3 sequence (DNA): TGTGCTAGTGGTTCGGGGACTAGCGGGGGTGAGCAGTACTTC.

This clone showed up just a few times. The chain recombines TRBV6-5 with TRBJ1-2, with 8 positions matching TRBD1. The CDR3 consists of 15 residues. V lost 5 bases and J lost 4; bases outside the gene matches: 9. Germline lookup yields CDR1 MNHEY and CDR2 SVGAGI. The CDR3 sequence is CASSTEGTGLYGYTF. The DNA of the CDR3 is TGTGCCAGCAGTACAGAAGGGACAGGCCTCTATGGCTACACCTTC.

This rearrangement joins TRBV5-1 to TRBJ2-7; D gene uncertain. CDR1 SGHRS and CDR2 YFSETQ come from the germline V gene. The CDR3 spans 12 residues. V was trimmed by 4 bases and J by 6 bases, leaving 11 bases between them. CDR3 in DNA: TGCGCCAGCAGCCAAGCGAATTCCGAGCAGTACTTC. Translation: CASSQANSEQYF.

The V and J genes are TRBV7-9 and TRBJ1-2; D not resolved. This CDR3 is built from 15 residues. V lost 1 base and J 0 bases, leaving 9 bases between the germline ends. The germline V gene encodes CDR1 SEHNR and CDR2 FQNEAQ (reference sequence). Here the CDR3 reads CASSLVGSSNYGYTF. The CDR3 nucleotides read TGTGCCAGCAGCTTAGTGGGCAGTTCTAACTATGGCTACACCTTC.

This chain connects TRBV5-1 to TRBJ2-1; weak D call: TRBD1 (5 bases). The V end was cut by 3 bases, the J end by 4 bases, with 8 bases between. Germline V lookup: CDR1 SGHRS, CDR2 YFSETQ. The CDR3 runs 13 residues. The CDR3 bases are TGCGCCAGCAGCTCCGACAGTTACAATGAGCAGTTCTTC. Protein: CASSSDSYNEQFF.

This chain uses TRBV7-2 with TRBJ2-5, with 15 bases identical to TRBD2. The CDR3 runs to 16 residues. V shed 5 bases and J 2 bases; nucleotides not matched to a gene: 3. CDR1 SGHTA and CDR2 FQGNSA come from the germline V gene. The CDR3 region is CASSSGLAGGQETQYF. Written as DNA, the CDR3 is TGTGCCAGCAGCAGCGGACTAGCGGGGGGGCAAGAGACCCAGTACTTC. Full variable domain (rest looked up from reference TRBV7-2 and TRBJ2-5): GAGVSQSPSNKVTEKGKDVELRCDPISGHTALYWYRQSLGQGLEFLIYFQGNSAPDKSGLPSDRFSAERTGGSVSTLTIQRTQQEDSAVYLCASSSGLAGGQETQYFGPGTRLLVL.

The genes are TRBV3-1 (or the pseudogene TRBV3-2) and TRBJ2-7; 8 bases agree with TRBD1. Trimming took 5 bases from V and 3 from J; bases not matched to a gene: 6. CDR3 size: 14 residues. Germline V gene lookup returns CDR1 LGHDT and CDR2 YNNKEL (reference sequence). CDR3 bases: TGTGCCAGCAGCGCCGGGACAGGAGGCTACGAGCAGTACTTC. Translating gives CASSAGTGGYEQYF.

The rearrangement uses TRBV7-9 and TRBJ1-2, with a tentative D call TRBD1 (5 bases). Germline V gene sequence: CDR1 SEHNR, CDR2 FQNEAQ (reference sequence). V gave up 0 bases and J gave up 5 bases, with 10 bases separating them. This CDR3 spans 14 amino acids. The CDR3 DNA is TGTGCCAGCAGCTTAGCGGAGACAGCATATGGCTACACCTTC. It specifies CASSLAETAYGYTF.

This rearrangement joins TRBV27 to TRBJ1-5, with a possible D match to TRBD1 (6 bases). Germline V CDR1 and CDR2: MNHEY, SMNVEV (reference sequence). V dropped 6 bases and J dropped 5 bases, with 14 bases sitting between them. The CDR3 is 14 amino acids. As DNA, the CDR3 is TGTGCCAGCAGCCCCGGGACACCGTATCAGCCCCAGCATTTT. Residues: CASSPGTPYQPQHF.

This sequence joins TRBV2 and TRBJ2-2, with 7 positions matching TRBD2. Per germline, CDR1 SNHLY and CDR2 FYNNEI. V lost 7 bases and J lost 0; bases outside the gene matches: 5. The CDR3 is made up of 15 amino acids. Written as DNA, the CDR3 is TGTGCCAGCACCGCTAGCGGAACGAACACCGGGGAGCTGTTTTTT. Amino acid sequence: CASTASGTNTGELFF.

This chain connects TRBV10-2 to TRBJ1-1; D is ambiguous. The CDR3 has 14 amino acids. Germline assignment: CDR1 WSHSY and CDR2 SAAADI. Trimming stripped 4 bases from V and 3 bases from J, with 12 bases between. CDR3 coding DNA: TGCGCCAGCAGTGGATTTCTAGAGGACACTGAAGCTTTCTTT. Translation gives CASSGFLEDTEAFF.

The rearrangement joins TRBV10-1 to TRBJ2-1; TRBD2 aligns across 9 bases. The CDR3 totals 14 residues. The germline V gene has CDR1 WNHNN and CDR2 SYGVQD (reference sequence). Trimming cost V 3 bases and J 7 bases; bases outside gene matches: 4. The CDR3 DNA reads as TGCGCCAGCAGTGACGCGCTAGCGGGGAATGAGCAGTTCTTC. Its translation is CASSDALAGNEQFF.

This clone turned up a few times. CDR3 residues: CASSSVNKYEQYF. The CDR3, as DNA: TGTGCCAGCAGTAGCGTGAACAAGTACGAGCAGTACTTC. V gene TRBV27 combines with J gene TRBJ2-7; D is unclear. V gave up 5 bases and J gave up 4 bases, with 12 bases separating them. CDR3 length: 13 amino acids. The germline CDR1 and CDR2 sequences are MNHEY and SMNVEV (reference sequence).

This sequence joins TRBV28 and TRBJ1-4; TRBD1 aligns across 9 bases. With 4 bases clipped from V and 6 bases from J, the junction kept 6 bases outside the gene matches. Per germline, CDR1 MDHEN and CDR2 SYDVKM. There are 15 residues in the CDR3. The CDR3 DNA follows: TGTGCCAGCAGTTCCCCGGGACAGGGTGATGAAAAACTGTTTTTT. This codes for CASSSPGQGDEKLFF. The full variable domain, completed using reference TRBV28 and TRBJ1-4, is DVKVTQSSRYLVKRTGEKVFLECVQDMDHENMFWYRQDPGLGLRLIYFSYDVKMKEKGDIPEGYSVSREKKERFSLILESASTNQTSMYLCASSSPGQGDEKLFFGSGTQLSVL.

This chain joins TRBV6-2 or TRBV6-3 and TRBJ2-3; 7 nucleotides line up with TRBD1. The germline CDR1 and CDR2 sequences are MNHEY and SVGEGT. V lost 6 bases, J lost 5 bases, and 8 bases stayed unmatched. This CDR3 region has 14 residues. The CDR3: CASSSVDREDTQYF. The CDR3 region has the DNA TGTGCCAGCAGCTCCGTCGACAGGGAAGATACGCAGTATTTT.

V and J are TRBV24-1 and TRBJ1-1, with unresolved D. The germline gives CDR1 KGHDR, CDR2 SFDVKD. V was clipped by 2 bases and J by 0 bases, with 3 bases between them. The CDR3 sequence is 13 residues long. The CDR3 nucleotides are TGTGCCACCAGTGATTCAATGAACACTGAAGCTTTCTTT. Residues: CATSDSMNTEAFF.

The J gene is TRBJ2-3, the V gene TRBV7-2; 11 bases are a match to TRBD2. V lost 1 base to trimming and J lost 7 bases; unmatched junction nucleotides: 7. Germline CDR1 SGHTA, CDR2 FQGNSA. This CDR3 region has 16 residues. In DNA form, the CDR3 reads TGTGCCAGCAGCTTAGAACTAGCGGGGGACCTGTATACGCAGTATTTT. This encodes CASSLELAGDLYTQYF.

This clone was observed once. The rearrangement links TRBV3-1 (or the pseudogene TRBV3-2) to TRBJ2-3; 12 nucleotides agree with TRBD1. V was pared by 4 bases and J by 6 bases, with 8 bases of the junction left unmatched. This CDR3 has 16 residues. Germline CDR1 and CDR2: LGHDT and YNNKEL (reference sequence). Here the CDR3 DNA reads TGTGCCAGCAGCCCGGGGACAGGGGGCACTTGGGATACGCAGTATTTT. Amino acid sequence: CASSPGTGGTWDTQYF.

This chain connects TRBV9 to TRBJ2-5; D possibly corresponds to TRBD1 (6 bases). CDR1 is SGDLS and CDR2 is YYNGEE in the germline V gene. With 0 bases removed from V and 4 bases from J, the gap between germline ends came to 13 bases. The CDR3 has 15 residues. CDR3 amino acids: CASSVDQGTAETQYF. DNA of the CDR3: TGTGCCAGCAGCGTAGACCAGGGGACCGCAGAGACCCAGTACTTC. Full variable domain (outside the CDR3, taken from reference TRBV9 and TRBJ2-5): DSGVTQTPKHLITATGQRVTLRCSPRSGDLSVYWYQQSLDQGLQFLIQYYNGEERAKGNILERFSAQQFPDLHSELNLSSLELGDSALYFCASSVDQGTAETQYFGPGTRLLVL.

The chain combines TRBV9 with TRBJ2-3; 11 nucleotides line up with TRBD2. Unmatched junction bases numbered 7, after V lost 4 bases and J lost 3 bases. Germline CDR1 and CDR2: SGDLS and YYNGEE. CDR3 length: 16 residues. DNA for the CDR3: TGTGCCAGCAGCCCACTAGCGGGGGTTCCTACAGATACGCAGTATTTT. Its translation: CASSPLAGVPTDTQYF. The full variable domain, its missing parts supplied by reference TRBV9 and TRBJ2-3, is DSGVTQTPKHLITATGQRVTLRCSPRSGDLSVYWYQQSLDQGLQFLIQYYNGEERAKGNILERFSAQQFPDLHSELNLSSLELGDSALYFCASSPLAGVPTDTQYFGPGTRLTVL.

The chain employs TRBV6-5 and TRBJ2-1; 12 nucleotides line up with TRBD1. The germline gives CDR1 MNHEY, CDR2 SVGAGI. The CDR3 contains 16 residues. Unmatched junction bases numbered 8, after V lost 2 bases and J lost 9 bases. CDR3 sequence: CASSYRTGTGGIEQFF. The CDR3 bases are TGTGCCAGCAGTTACAGGACCGGGACAGGGGGCATTGAGCAGTTCTTC.

The chain is built from TRBV10-3 and TRBJ2-1, with 10 bases identical to TRBD2. The CDR3 contains 14 residues. Germline CDR1 ENHRY, CDR2 SYGVKD. Germline trimming cut 6 bases from V and 8 bases from J; bases unmatched to any gene: 7. DNA of the CDR3: TGTGCCATCAGCAGTAGCGGGGGGTCTTATGAGCAGTTCTTC. Amino acid sequence: CAISSSGGSYEQFF.

The V gene is TRBV19, the J gene TRBJ1-6; D is unresolved. The CDR3 covers 17 residues. From germline, CDR1 is LNHDA and CDR2 SQIVND (reference sequence). Between the trimmed V and J ends, which lost 0 bases and 8 bases, there was a span of 17 bases. The CDR3 here is CASSIDMWRAQDSPLHF. In nucleotides, the CDR3 is TGTGCCAGTAGTATAGATATGTGGAGGGCGCAGGATTCACCCCTCCACTTT.

This clone appeared a few times. The chain combines TRBV5-3 with TRBJ1-5; 7 bases agree with TRBD1. TRBV5-3 is reported as an ORF; its role is uncertain. This CDR3 is 17 amino acids long. The V and J ends lost 0 bases and 2 bases, in that order; junction bases with no gene match: 8. The CDR3: CARSLAMGQPCNQPQHF. CDR3 DNA sequence: TGTGCCAGAAGCTTGGCCATGGGACAGCCATGCAATCAGCCCCAGCATTTT.

The chain employs TRBV9 and TRBJ1-4; the D gene is possibly TRBD1 (5 bases). From germline, CDR1 is SGDLS and CDR2 YYNGEE. V dropped 0 bases and J dropped 4 bases, with 10 bases sitting between them. The CDR3 is 15 residues long. In nucleotides, the CDR3 is TGTGCCAGCAGCGTAGAGGCAGGGCGTAATGAAAAACTGTTTTTT. Its protein product is CASSVEAGRNEKLFF.

V usage is TRBV2 and J usage is TRBJ2-7; D gene unclear. Germline V gene sequence: CDR1 SNHLY, CDR2 FYNNEI. V lost 1 base and J 7 bases, leaving 8 bases between the germline ends. The CDR3 length is 12 residues. CDR3 residues: CASSEVAEEQYF. The DNA of the CDR3 is TGTGCCAGCAGTGAAGTCGCGGAGGAGCAGTACTTC.

On this clone: Other nucleotide sequences from this sample produce the same CDR3. V is TRBV9 and J is TRBJ1-5; D might be TRBD1 (5 bases). Germline V gene lookup returns CDR1 SGDLS and CDR2 YYNGEE. This CDR3 spans 15 amino acids. With 0 bases removed from V and 2 bases from J, the gap between germline ends came to 9 bases. For the CDR3, the DNA is TGTGCCAGCAGCGTAGGCGGGGGAGGCAATCAGCCCCAGCATTTT. It specifies CASSVGGGGNQPQHF.

In DNA, the CDR3 is TGTGCCAGTAGTTCACAGGGGGCTAGAAACACTGAAGCTTTCTTT. Translation gives CASSSQGARNTEAFF. This chain joins TRBV19 and TRBJ1-1; 9 bases agree with TRBD1. Losses at the gene ends were 5 bases for V and 2 bases for J; bases not matched to a gene: 6. The CDR3 covers 15 residues. Germline V lookup: CDR1 LNHDA, CDR2 SQIVND (reference sequence).

The rearrangement links TRBV2 to TRBJ2-1; tentatively, D is TRBD2 (6 bases). CDR1 is SNHLY, CDR2 FYNNEI, per germline. The V gene lost 7 bases and the J gene lost 5 bases, with 18 bases spanning the gap. CDR3 length equals 15 residues. CDR3 in amino acids: CASTKRGAGNNEQFF. Written as DNA, the CDR3 is TGTGCCAGCACCAAACGCGGGGCAGGGAACAATGAGCAGTTCTTC.